Listed below are T cell receptor beta chains from one sample, sequenced in a study of T cell responses to AZD1222 COVID-19 vaccine. The data were produced by immunoSEQ multiplex PCR, yet TCRdb's version contains in-frame clones alone and is incomplete. The sample records around 100,000 clones, around 90% being singletons. Sequences were derived from peripheral blood, sampled on day 0 of AZD1222 vaccination. Every receptor here comes from an adult in good health. The CDR3 runs from the conserved cysteine through the conserved F or W. Fields, in order: V gene, clone size, J gene, CDR3 length, D gene, CDR3 protein, CDR3 DNA. The D gene is left open where the match is weak. The listing skips clone size in some rows; elsewhere it reads once, few, many or a size class.

TRBV6-6	NA	TRBJ2-1	16	NA	CASSYRQKNSYNEQFF	TGTGCCAGCAGTTATAGACAGAAGAACTCCTACAATGAGCAGTTCTTC
TRBV7-2	few	TRBJ1-1	14	NA	CASSLKGGSTEAFF	TGTGCCAGCAGCTTAAAAGGAGGGAGCACTGAAGCTTTCTTT
TRBV7-2	NA	TRBJ2-1	16	TRBD2	CASSSRQRGGRDEQFF	TGTGCCAGCAGCTCCAGGCAGCGGGGGGGTCGGGATGAGCAGTTCTTC
TRBV30	NA	TRBJ2-1	15	NA	CAWTPHQGGVREQFF	TGTGCCTGGACCCCACACCAGGGGGGTGTACGTGAGCAGTTCTTC
TRBV6-5	NA	TRBJ1-1	15	NA	CASSYANTLNTEAFF	TGTGCCAGCAGTTACGCAAACACGTTGAACACTGAAGCTTTCTTT
TRBV6-5	NA	TRBJ1-1	13	NA	CASSLDSNTVAFF	TGTGCCAGCAGCCTGGACAGTAACACTGTAGCTTTCTTT
TRBV6-5	NA	TRBJ1-1	14	NA	CASTIDTGNTEAFF	TGTGCCAGTACGATTGATACAGGGAACACTGAAGCTTTCTTT
TRBV28	NA	TRBJ2-1	15	NA	CASSFRHRSYNEQFF	TGTGCCAGCAGTTTTCGGCATCGCTCCTACAATGAGCAGTTCTTC
TRBV15	NA	TRBJ2-5	14	TRBD1	CATSGDSLGETQYF	TGTGCCACCAGCGGGGACAGCCTGGGGGAGACCCAGTACTTC
TRBV27	NA	TRBJ2-2	15	NA	CASSLRRSSTGELFF	TGTGCCAGCAGTTTACGACGGTCGAGCACCGGGGAGCTGTTTTTT
TRBV7-2	few	TRBJ2-7	14	TRBD1	CASRPDRANYEQYF	TGTGCCAGCAGACCAGACAGGGCCAACTACGAGCAGTACTTC
TRBV7-3	NA	TRBJ2-2	14	NA	CASSLSVNTGELFF	TGTGCCAGCAGCCTATCCGTGAACACCGGGGAGCTGTTTTTT
TRBV11-2	NA	TRBJ2-3	19	NA	CASSLWGASETTSTDTQYF	TGTGCCAGCAGCTTATGGGGGGCTAGCGAAACGACTAGCACAGATACGCAGTATTTT
TRBV18	NA	TRBJ2-4	24	TRBD2	CASSPLATGLAGYSRGLAKNIQYF	TGTGCCAGCTCACCACTCGCGACGGGACTAGCGGGATACTCGAGAGGGCTAGCCAAAAACATTCAGTACTTC
TRBV27	NA	TRBJ1-2	14	NA	CASSLDRGNYGYTF	TGTGCCAGCAGTCTCGACCGGGGGAACTATGGCTACACCTTC
TRBV5-1	NA	TRBJ1-5	16	NA	CASSLVPGIGNQPQHF	TGCGCCAGCAGCTTGGTTCCAGGGATCGGCAATCAGCCCCAGCATTTT
TRBV27	NA	TRBJ1-5	16	NA	CASSLTRGGAYQPQHF	TGTGCCAGCAGTCTCACGAGGGGGGGCGCTTATCAGCCCCAGCATTTT
TRBV5-4	NA	TRBJ2-5	14	NA	CASSLRQLEKTQYF	TGTGCCAGCAGCTTGAGGCAATTAGAGAAGACCCAGTACTTC
TRBV14	NA	TRBJ1-2	13	NA	CASSEGQGYGYTF	TGTGCCAGCAGCGAAGGGCAAGGCTATGGCTACACCTTC
TRBV18	NA	TRBJ1-3	13	NA	CASSPGPGNTIYF	TGTGCCAGCTCACCAGGCCCCGGAAACACCATATATTTT
TRBV3-1/TRBV3-2	NA	TRBJ2-5	16	TRBD2	CASSHLAGGRGETQYF	TGTGCCAGCAGCCATTTAGCGGGAGGGAGGGGGGAGACCCAGTACTTC
TRBV29-1	NA	TRBJ2-1	14	NA	CSVDVSGAYNEQFF	TGCAGCGTTGACGTTAGCGGAGCCTACAATGAGCAGTTCTTC
TRBV15	NA	TRBJ2-1	16	TRBD2	CATSRATSGRRNEQFF	TGTGCCACCAGCAGAGCTACTAGCGGGAGAAGGAATGAGCAGTTCTTC
TRBV15	few	TRBJ2-6	14	TRBD1	CATSSGTGGKDLTF	TGTGCCACCAGCAGCGGGACAGGTGGAAAGGACCTGACTTTC
TRBV11-3	NA	TRBJ2-3	14	NA	CASSLSGHTDTQYF	TGTGCCAGCAGCCTAAGCGGGCACACAGATACGCAGTATTTT
TRBV7-3	NA	TRBJ2-3	18	NA	CASSQGGWAGVNTDTQYF	TGTGCCAGCTCCCAAGGGGGTTGGGCGGGGGTCAACACAGATACGCAGTATTTT
TRBV20-1	once	TRBJ1-1	11	NA	CSAPSGYEAFF	TGCAGTGCCCCCTCCGGTTATGAAGCTTTCTTT
TRBV21-1	NA	TRBJ2-3	13	NA	CASSYPVRDTQYF	TGTGCCAGCAGCTACCCGGTCCGGGATACGCAGTATTTT
TRBV3-1/TRBV3-2	NA	TRBJ2-1	17	TRBD2	CASSQDSSGRALNEQFF	TGTGCCAGCAGCCAAGATTCTAGCGGGAGGGCCCTCAATGAGCAGTTCTTC
TRBV5-1	once	TRBJ2-5	13	TRBD2	CASTRTSQETQYF	TGCGCCAGCACGCGGACTAGTCAAGAGACCCAGTACTTC
TRBV14	NA	TRBJ1-5	12	NA	CASSQVGQPQHF	TGTGCCAGCAGCCAAGTGGGTCAGCCCCAGCATTTT
TRBV9	NA	TRBJ1-1	16	NA	CASSVDPTGSETEAFF	TGTGCCAGCAGCGTAGACCCGACAGGATCGGAAACTGAAGCTTTCTTT
TRBV28	once	TRBJ2-4	16	NA	CASTPGQKLAKNIQYF	TGTGCCAGCACCCCGGGTCAGAAACTAGCCAAAAACATTCAGTACTTC
TRBV9	NA	TRBJ1-6	17	TRBD1	CASSVDVTGNSRSPLHF	TGTGCCAGCAGCGTAGACGTGACAGGGAATAGTCGGTCACCCCTCCACTTT
TRBV29-1	NA	TRBJ2-1	14	TRBD2	CSVNGLAEYNEQFF	TGCAGCGTTAACGGACTAGCGGAGTACAATGAGCAGTTCTTC
TRBV18	NA	TRBJ2-3	15	NA	CASSPFAASTDTQYF	TGTGCCAGCTCACCGTTCGCAGCTAGCACAGATACGCAGTATTTT
TRBV27	NA	TRBJ2-7	14	TRBD2	CASSLTREVREQYF	TGTGCCAGCAGTTTAACCCGGGAGGTTCGAGAGCAGTACTTC
TRBV21-1	NA	TRBJ1-1	15	NA	CASSNRQGARTEAFF	TGTGCCAGCAGCAACCGACAGGGGGCGAGGACTGAAGCTTTCTTT
TRBV2	NA	TRBJ1-5	13	TRBD1	CASSYVGQGPQHF	TGTGCCAGCAGTTATGTGGGACAGGGACCCCAGCATTTT
TRBV2	NA	TRBJ1-3	14	NA	CASSGLNSGNTIYF	TGTGCCAGCAGTGGGCTGAACTCTGGAAACACCATATATTTT
TRBV5-1	NA	TRBJ1-1	13	NA	CASSGGGMVEAFF	TGCGCCAGCAGCGGCGGGGGAATGGTTGAAGCTTTCTTT
TRBV18	once	TRBJ2-2	15	TRBD2	CASSPLAGATGELFF	TGTGCCAGCTCACCACTAGCGGGAGCTACCGGGGAGCTGTTTTTT
TRBV5-1	NA	TRBJ2-7	14	NA	CASSLPGSPYEQYF	TGCGCCAGCAGCTTGCCGGGATCGCCTTACGAGCAGTACTTC
TRBV2	NA	TRBJ2-7	14	NA	CASATTRRSDEQYF	TGTGCCAGCGCCACAACTCGGCGTTCTGACGAGCAGTACTTC
TRBV4-1	NA	TRBJ2-1	16	TRBD2	CASSQDSSGSWYEQFF	TGCGCCAGCAGCCAAGATTCTAGCGGGAGTTGGTATGAGCAGTTCTTC
TRBV19	NA	TRBJ1-5	15	NA	CASSPFRDINQPQHF	TGTGCCAGTAGTCCTTTCCGGGACATCAATCAGCCCCAGCATTTT
TRBV7-3	NA	TRBJ2-2	16	TRBD1	CASRIGGESDTGELFF	TGTGCCAGCAGAATAGGGGGCGAGAGTGACACCGGGGAGCTGTTTTTT
TRBV6-5	NA	TRBJ2-2	11	NA	CASSLRGELFF	TGTGCCAGCAGTCTGCGCGGGGAGCTGTTTTTT